This T cell receptor (beta chain) was retrieved from a study of blood T cells in healthy people across ages. This clonotype was counted at least ten times. Looked up from germline, CDR1 is SEHNR and CDR2 is FQNEAQ (reference sequence). The CDR3 sequence is 15 residues long. V lost 5 bases and J lost 2, with 15 bases in between. Combining a sample-barcoded 5' primer with a J-beta primer mix, a second PCR ran for roughly 6 to 12 cycles. From the 5' RACE reads, TCRdb called clonotypes with MiXCR, one entry per CDR3 protein. The data hold about 290,000 distinct CDR3 sequences, with around 29% observed a single time.

This chain connects TRBV7-9 to TRBJ2-5; perhaps TRBD2 as D (6 bases). The source is a woman aged 70-85 years in good health. Input material: blood. This CDR3 reads CASSPLGTPQETQYF. The CDR3, as DNA: TGTGCCAGCAGCCCCCTCGGGACTCCTCAAGAGACCCAGTACTTC.